The clone carrying this T cell receptor (beta chain) appeared a single time. Its target is not known. V lost 2 bases to trimming and J lost 5 bases, with 9 bases between them. Germline V gene sequence: CDR1 MGHRA, CDR2 YSYEKL. The CDR3 loop spans 13 amino acids. The source of the sample is a study of OX40 agonist ivuxolimab in advanced cancers. The study's findings and limits: Among the lowest levels of clonal expansion were found in partial responders at 0.1-3.0 mg/kg.

Sequencing used immunoSEQ multiplex PCR; TCRdb keeps in-frame clones, though not all of them. This repertoire shows 40,000 to 50,000 clones, about 90% found once; its top ten account for around 0.99%. The chain employs TRBV4-1 and TRBJ2-5; TRBD2 is a possible D gene (5 bases). The sequence was collected from an adult with an advanced solid tumor such as melanoma, head and neck, liver or kidney cancer. This specimen consisted of CD4+ or CD8+ T cells sorted from blood, obtained in a trial of the OX40 agonist ivuxolimab. The CDR3 protein is CASSQLRRETQYF. The CDR3 DNA is TGCGCCAGCAGCCAACTTCGGAGGGAGACCCAGTACTTC.